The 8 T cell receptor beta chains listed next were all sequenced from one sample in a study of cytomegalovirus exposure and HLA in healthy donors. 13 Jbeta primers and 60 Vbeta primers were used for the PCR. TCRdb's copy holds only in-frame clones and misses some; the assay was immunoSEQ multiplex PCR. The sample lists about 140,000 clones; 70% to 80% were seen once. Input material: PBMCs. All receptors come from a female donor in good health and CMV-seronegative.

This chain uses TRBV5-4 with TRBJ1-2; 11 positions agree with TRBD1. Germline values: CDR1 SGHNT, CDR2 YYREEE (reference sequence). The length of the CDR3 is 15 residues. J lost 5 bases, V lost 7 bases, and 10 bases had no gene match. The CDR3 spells CASRSSGTGGYGYTF. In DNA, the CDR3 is TGTGCCAGCCGAAGCTCCGGGACAGGGGGGTATGGCTACACCTTC.

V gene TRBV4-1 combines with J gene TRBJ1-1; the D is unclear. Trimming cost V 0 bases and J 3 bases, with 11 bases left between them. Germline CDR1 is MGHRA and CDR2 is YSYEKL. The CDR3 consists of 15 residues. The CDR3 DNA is TGCGCCAGCAGCCAAGATGGCAGAGGCTACACTGAAGCTTTCTTT. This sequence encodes CASSQDGRGYTEAFF.

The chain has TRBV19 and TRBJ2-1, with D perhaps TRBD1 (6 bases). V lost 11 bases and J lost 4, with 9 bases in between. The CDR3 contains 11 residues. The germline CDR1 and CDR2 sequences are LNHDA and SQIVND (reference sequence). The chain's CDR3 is CAVQGYNEQFF. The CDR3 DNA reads TGTGCCGTACAGGGTTACAATGAGCAGTTCTTC.

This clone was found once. The CDR3 DNA follows: TGCGCCAGCAGCCTCGCAAGGGGTAATGAAAAACTGTTTTTT. Protein product: CASSLARGNEKLFF. The V call is TRBV5-1, the J call TRBJ1-4, with a weak D call TRBD1 (5 bases). V shed 4 bases and J shed 4 bases, with 11 bases lying between them. The CDR3 length is 14 residues. Germline CDR1 and CDR2: SGHRS and YFSETQ.

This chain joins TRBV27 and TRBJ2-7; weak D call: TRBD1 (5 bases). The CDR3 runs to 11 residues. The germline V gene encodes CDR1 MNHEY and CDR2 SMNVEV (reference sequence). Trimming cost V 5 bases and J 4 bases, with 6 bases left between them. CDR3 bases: TGTGCCAGCAGTCAGGGATACGAGCAGTACTTC. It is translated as CASSQGYEQYF.

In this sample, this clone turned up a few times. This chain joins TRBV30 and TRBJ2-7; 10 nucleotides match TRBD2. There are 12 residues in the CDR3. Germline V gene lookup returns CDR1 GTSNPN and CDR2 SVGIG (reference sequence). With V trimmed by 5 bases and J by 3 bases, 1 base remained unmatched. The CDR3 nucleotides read TGTGCCTGGGGACTAGCGGACTACGAGCAGTACTTC. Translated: CAWGLADYEQYF.

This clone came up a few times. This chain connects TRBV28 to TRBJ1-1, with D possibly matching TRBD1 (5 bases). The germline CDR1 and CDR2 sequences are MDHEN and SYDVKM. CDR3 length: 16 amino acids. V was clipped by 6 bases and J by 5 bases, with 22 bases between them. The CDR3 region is CASRRSGFASWTEAFF. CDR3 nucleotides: TGTGCCAGCAGGAGGTCAGGGTTTGCTTCGTGGACTGAAGCTTTCTTT.

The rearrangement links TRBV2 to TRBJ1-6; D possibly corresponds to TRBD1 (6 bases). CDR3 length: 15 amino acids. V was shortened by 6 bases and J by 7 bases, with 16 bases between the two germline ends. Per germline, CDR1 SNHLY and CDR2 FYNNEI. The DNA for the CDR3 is TGTGCCAGCAGAGTTACCAGGGGTGGGAATTCACCCCTCCACTTT. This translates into CASRVTRGGNSPLHF.